The 6 T cell receptor beta chains in this list originate from one sample, sequenced in a study of regulatory T cells in long-lasting Graves disease. Time point described: persistent/refractory GD, antithyroid drugs over 5 years with positive TRAb. Construction of the TCR library relied on RNA isolated from PBMCs. Building of the TCR beta libraries involved iRepertoire HTBI primers and Arm-PCR of CDR3 regions. MiXCR was run by TCRdb on the multiplex PCR reads, yielding one entry per CDR3 protein. The data contain 400,000 to 500,000 distinct CDR3 sequences, 21% of them singletons. This specimen was peripheral blood mononuclear cells (PBMCs), taken when the disease was refractory, from a patient treated with antithyroid drugs. All receptors derive from a female donor with Graves disease.

The V and J genes are TRBV20-1 and TRBJ2-3, with D hard to call. Looked up from germline, CDR1 is DFQATT and CDR2 is SNEGSKA (reference sequence). The CDR3 sequence is 13 residues long. Trimming took off 5 bases at V and 2 bases at J, with 11 bases between the two ends. CDR3 amino acids: CSAPIEATDTQYF. The DNA for the CDR3 is TGCAGTGCTCCGATCGAGGCCACAGATACGCAGTATTTT.

This clonotype was seen repeatedly, ten times or more. The V gene is TRBV6-1, the J gene TRBJ1-2, with D unresolved. CDR1 and CDR2 from the germline V gene are MNHNS and SASEGT. The CDR3 sequence is 13 residues long. Trimming left V 8 bases short and J 4 bases short, with 14 bases between. CDR3: CASRRPNRYGYTF. In nucleotides, the CDR3 is TGTGCCAGCCGTCGGCCGAACCGCTATGGCTACACCTTC.

Comment on this clonotype: A single base separates this from a much larger clone, so it may be a read error. The chain uses TRBV20-1 and TRBJ2-7; D remains ambiguous. Germline CDR1 reads DFQATT; CDR2 reads SNEGSKA (reference sequence). This CDR3 spans 15 amino acids. The V and J ends lost 0 bases and 1 base respectively, with 13 bases between them. This CDR3 is CSARDLRYASYEQYF. Written as DNA, the CDR3 is TGCAGTGCTAGAGACCTCAGGTACGCTTCCTACGAGCAGTACTTC.

This chain links TRBV5-1 with TRBJ1-1, with 9 positions matching TRBD1. Unmatched junction bases numbered 9, after V lost 7 bases and J lost 5 bases. The CDR3 is 14 amino acids. In germline, CDR1 is SGHRS, CDR2 YFSETQ. The CDR3 sequence: CASCPGTGRTEAFF. DNA for the CDR3: TGCGCCAGCTGTCCCGGGACAGGGAGGACTGAAGCTTTCTTT.

This clonotype was seen at least ten times. In DNA, the CDR3 is TGTGCCAGCAGTTTAGTGACTAGCGGGGTCTACGAGCAGTACTTC. The encoded protein is CASSLVTSGVYEQYF. The J gene is TRBJ2-7, the V gene TRBV28; 11 nucleotides agree with TRBD2. Germline CDR1 is MDHEN and CDR2 is SYDVKM. J gave up 3 bases and V 2 bases, and 3 bases lay outside the gene matches. CDR3 length: 15 residues.

This clonotype was recorded a few times. V gene TRBV9 combines with J gene TRBJ1-1; weak D call: TRBD1 (6 bases). CDR1 and CDR2 (germline): SGDLS, YYNGEE. This CDR3 comprises 14 residues. The V end lost 0 bases, the J end lost 5 bases, and 11 bases lay between the germline ends. CDR3 bases: TGTGCCAGCAGCGTAGCTACGAGGGGGACTGAAGCTTTCTTT. The encoded protein is CASSVATRGTEAFF.